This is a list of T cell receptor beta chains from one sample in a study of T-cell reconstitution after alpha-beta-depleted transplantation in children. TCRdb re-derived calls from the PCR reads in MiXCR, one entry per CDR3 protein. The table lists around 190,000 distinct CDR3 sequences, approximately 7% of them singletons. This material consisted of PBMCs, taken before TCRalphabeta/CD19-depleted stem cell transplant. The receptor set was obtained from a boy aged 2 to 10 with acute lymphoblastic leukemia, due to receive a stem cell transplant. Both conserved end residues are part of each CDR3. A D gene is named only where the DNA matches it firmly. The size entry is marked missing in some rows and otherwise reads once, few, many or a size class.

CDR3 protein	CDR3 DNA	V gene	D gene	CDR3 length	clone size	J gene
CASRPGQGGEQYF	TGTGCCAGCAGACCCGGACAGGGGGGAGAGCAGTACTTC	TRBV12-3/TRBV12-4	TRBD1	13	many	TRBJ2-7
CASSLVGPYEQYF	TGTGCCAGCAGTTTGGTAGGGCCCTACGAGCAGTACTTC	TRBV27	-	13	many	TRBJ2-7
CSVSTLAGPRGEQFF	TGCAGCGTCTCGACCCTGGCGGGGCCGCGGGGTGAGCAGTTCTTC	TRBV29-1	-	15	many	TRBJ2-1
CASSLGLAGTFPYTQYF	TGTGCCAGCAGCTTAGGACTAGCGGGAACCTTCCCATATACGCAGTATTTT	TRBV7-2	TRBD2	17	many	TRBJ2-3
CSARASGSNTQYF	TGCAGTGCTAGGGCTAGCGGGAGTAATACGCAGTATTTT	TRBV20-1	TRBD2	13	many	TRBJ2-3
CASSLDPSLVGEQFF	TGTGCCAGCAGCTTAGATCCTTCTCTGGTAGGTGAGCAGTTCTTC	TRBV11-2	-	15	many	TRBJ2-1
CASSQDKRGDTQYF	TGTGCCAGCAGCCAAGATAAACGGGGAGATACGCAGTATTTT	TRBV4-2	-	14	few	TRBJ2-3
CSAREGGGSSYNEQFF	TGCAGTGCTAGAGAAGGCGGCGGGAGCTCCTACAATGAGCAGTTCTTC	TRBV20-1	TRBD2	16	-	TRBJ2-1
CASSHPGAASGELFF	TGCGCCAGCAGTCACCCCGGGGCCGCCAGCGGGGAGCTGTTTTTT	TRBV5-1	-	15	many	TRBJ2-2
CSARPIDTGNQPQHF	TGCAGTGCTAGACCTATCGACACTGGGAATCAGCCCCAGCATTTT	TRBV20-1	-	15	many	TRBJ1-5
CASSLGRQINEKLFF	TGTGCCAGCAGCTTAGGTCGGCAGATTAATGAAAAACTGTTTTTT	TRBV7-8	-	15	many	TRBJ1-4
CASSRYRGDLNTGELFF	TGTGCCAGCAGTCGATACAGGGGAGACCTGAACACCGGGGAGCTGTTTTTT	TRBV6-1	TRBD1	17	few	TRBJ2-2
CASNPGQGADTQYF	TGTGCCAGCAATCCGGGACAGGGCGCAGATACGCAGTATTTT	TRBV12-3/TRBV12-4	TRBD1	14	many	TRBJ2-3
CASSFRRDEQYF	TGTGCCAGCAGTTTCCGGAGGGACGAGCAGTACTTC	TRBV28	-	12	many	TRBJ2-7
CASSPGGMNTEAFF	TGTGCCAGCAGCCCGGGGGGAATGAACACTGAAGCTTTCTTT	TRBV7-2	-	14	many	TRBJ1-1
CSARASRGQGYEQYF	TGCAGTGCTAGAGCGTCTAGGGGACAGGGGTACGAGCAGTACTTC	TRBV20-1	TRBD1	15	many	TRBJ2-7
CSAPGGGGKETQYF	TGCAGTGCCCCAGGGGGGGGGGGAAAAGAGACCCAGTACTTC	TRBV20-1	-	14	few	TRBJ2-5
CASKSGSNSNQPQHF	TGTGCCAGCAAGTCCGGATCTAATAGCAATCAGCCCCAGCATTTT	TRBV28	-	15	medium-sized	TRBJ1-5
CAIDSGSFLYEQYF	TGTGCCATTGATAGCGGGAGTTTTCTCTACGAGCAGTACTTC	TRBV2	TRBD2	14	few	TRBJ2-7
CASGTGLGYTF	TGTGCCAGCGGGACAGGGCTTGGCTACACCTTC	TRBV9	TRBD1	11	many	TRBJ1-2
CASSPMAGQGAREQYF	TGCGCCAGCAGCCCTATGGCAGGACAGGGGGCGAGGGAGCAGTACTTC	TRBV5-1	TRBD1	16	many	TRBJ2-7
CASSDRRADTQYF	TGTGCCAGCAGCGACAGGAGGGCAGATACGCAGTATTTT	TRBV7-2	-	13	-	TRBJ2-3
CSAPTRGQEKLFF	TGCAGTGCGCCGACACGGGGGCAGGAAAAACTGTTTTTT	TRBV20-1	-	13	-	TRBJ1-4
CASSPAGSAGGVSPLHF	TGTGCCAGCAGCCCCGCCGGATCCGCGGGAGGAGTATCACCCCTCCACTTT	TRBV13	-	17	-	TRBJ1-6
CASSFADTNNQPQHF	TGTGCCAGCAGCTTTGCGGACACGAACAATCAGCCCCAGCATTTT	TRBV7-8	-	15	-	TRBJ1-5
CATIERQGMNTEAFF	TGTGCCACCATCGAAAGACAGGGGATGAACACTGAAGCTTTCTTT	TRBV15	TRBD1	15	-	TRBJ1-1
CASSTTSGGVAYNEQFF	TGTGCCAGCAGTACGACTAGCGGGGGGGTCGCCTACAATGAGCAGTTCTTC	TRBV12-3/TRBV12-4	TRBD2	17	many	TRBJ2-1
CASSFGTWEGTQYF	TGTGCCAGCAGCTTCGGGACTTGGGAGGGAACCCAGTACTTC	TRBV11-2	TRBD2	14	-	TRBJ2-5
CASSQVPTSAYYNEQFF	TGCGCCAGCAGCCAAGTTCCCACTAGCGCCTACTACAATGAGCAGTTCTTC	TRBV4-3	TRBD2	17	many	TRBJ2-1
CASSQDQDRDRGPPSGYTF	TGTGCCAGCAGCCAAGATCAGGATAGGGACAGGGGACCGCCCTCTGGCTACACCTTC	TRBV3-1	TRBD1	19	-	TRBJ1-2
CASSFTGLDYTF	TGTGCCAGCAGTTTTACGGGTCTTGACTACACCTTC	TRBV28	-	12	many	TRBJ1-2
CASSTGTGGGIYGYTF	TGCGCCAGCAGCACCGGGACAGGGGGCGGTATCTATGGCTACACCTTC	TRBV5-1	TRBD1	16	-	TRBJ1-2
CASSRIAQSSGNTIYF	TGTGCCAGCAGCCGAATAGCCCAAAGCTCTGGAAACACCATATATTTT	TRBV7-9	-	16	few	TRBJ1-3
CASSQLVVENTGELFF	TGTGCCAGCAGCCAGCTCGTAGTTGAGAACACCGGGGAGCTGTTTTTT	TRBV3-1	-	16	many	TRBJ2-2
CASSLVPKAPLHF	TGTGCCAGCAGCTTAGTTCCCAAGGCACCCCTCCACTTT	TRBV11-2	-	13	many	TRBJ1-6
CSASGEYGYTF	TGCAGTGCTAGTGGGGAATATGGCTACACCTTC	TRBV20-1	-	11	many	TRBJ1-2
CSVPQGVGQFF	TGCAGTGTTCCACAGGGAGTCGGGCAGTTCTTC	TRBV20-1	-	11	many	TRBJ2-1
CAISAGGPQHF	TGTGCCATCAGTGCGGGAGGGCCCCAGCATTTT	TRBV10-3	-	11	few	TRBJ1-5
CSARPPGGLYEQYF	TGCAGTGCTAGACCTCCCGGGGGCTTGTACGAGCAGTACTTC	TRBV20-1	-	14	many	TRBJ2-7
CASGTGAVYEQYF	TGTGCCAGCGGGACAGGAGCCGTCTACGAGCAGTACTTC	TRBV27	TRBD1	13	medium-sized	TRBJ2-7
CASSSSVREAFF	TGTGCCAGCAGTTCCTCTGTAAGGGAAGCTTTCTTT	TRBV28	-	12	few	TRBJ1-1
CASSAPGTGHSGANVLTF	TGTGCCAGCAGTGCCCCCGGGACAGGACACTCTGGGGCCAACGTCCTGACTTTC	TRBV28	TRBD1	18	-	TRBJ2-6
CASSFGYNEQFF	TGTGCCAGCAGTTTCGGATACAATGAGCAGTTCTTC	TRBV28	-	12	many	TRBJ2-1